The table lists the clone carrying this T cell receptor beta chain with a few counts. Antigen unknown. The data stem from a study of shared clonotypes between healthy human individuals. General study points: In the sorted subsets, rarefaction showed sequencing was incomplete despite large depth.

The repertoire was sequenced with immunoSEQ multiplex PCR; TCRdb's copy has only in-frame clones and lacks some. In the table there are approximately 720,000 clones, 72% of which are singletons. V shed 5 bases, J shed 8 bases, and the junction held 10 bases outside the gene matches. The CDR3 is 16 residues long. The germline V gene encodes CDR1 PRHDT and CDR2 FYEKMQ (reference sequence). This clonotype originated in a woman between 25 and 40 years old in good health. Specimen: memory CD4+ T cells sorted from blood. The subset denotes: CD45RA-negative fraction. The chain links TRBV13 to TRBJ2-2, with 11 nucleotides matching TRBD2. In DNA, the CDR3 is TGTGCCAGCAGCAAGACTAGCGGGACCCGGGTTGGGGAGCTGTTTTTT. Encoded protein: CASSKTSGTRVGELFF.